This TCR beta chain originates from a study of blood T cells in healthy people across ages (dated by TCRdb to 2014 to 2015). In the study overall: In model experiments, roughly one uniquely barcoded TCR beta cDNA molecule per two T cells was captured by template switching. Age-related changes in TCR beta repertoire diversity were measured in the study by deep sequencing normalized with unique cDNA molecular identifiers. The donors were split into four age groups: young (average around 17 years), middle-aged (about 40), aged (approximately 60) and long-lived (over 80). Donors of different ages were randomly distributed across sequencing lanes to avoid experimental bias. The study analyzed two additional independent replicas of 1 million unique cDNA reads from the same blood draw for two donors, one aged 18 to 30 and one aged 80 or older.

Systemically healthy Caucasian individuals from Russia, about 38 in total and aged about 6 to 95 years, were included as donors. Each donor gave approximately 9.3 milliliters of peripheral blood, collected into EDTA-treated Vacutainer tubes. PBMCs were isolated by Ficoll-Paque density-gradient centrifugation, with at least 6 million obtained per sample. Trizol reagent was used to extract total RNA from PBMCs, with at least 6 micrograms per sample. The percentages of naive CD45RAhigh/CD27high T cells were determined by flow cytometry on a PBMC aliquot from every donor. Study-wide findings and limitations: Because donor CMV infection status was unknown, age-related changes in expanded clonotypes were potentially confounded. Because profiling used bulk unsorted PBMCs, naive and antigen-experienced compartments could not be compared conclusively. There was a strong correlation between observed TCR beta diversity and the percentage of naive T cells measured by flow cytometry. Observed TCR beta diversity per million T cells fell roughly linearly with age, and a significant reduction was already apparent by age around 44. Compared with the aged group, the long-lived group had more naive CD4+ T cells, fewer expanded clones and increased TCR diversity, suggesting age selection. Estimates of total diversity based on one million sequenced T cells were considered lower bounds and underestimates.

On this clonotype itself: Its target antigen remains unknown. The input lacks base qualities; no much larger clone sits a single base away.

The library was built by means of 5' RACE. The data were produced on an Illumina HiSeq 2500. A second PCR of about 6 to 11 cycles was run with a J-beta primer mix and a sample-barcoded 5' primer. A template-switch 5' adaptor carrying 12 random nucleotides introduced a unique molecular identifier onto each TCR beta cDNA molecule. At least 3 million CDR3-containing paired-end reads were obtained from each sample. All of the RNA was converted into first-strand cDNA using the Mint cDNA synthesis kit, with a TRBC-specific oligonucleotide serving as the primer. All cDNA was treated with uracil-DNA glycosylase and then went through a first 18-cycle PCR with the universal primers M1SS and BC2_uni_R. Regarding the original processing steps: For normalization, 1 million high-quality reads were randomly selected from each sample, with every read carrying a distinct molecular identifier. Reads sharing molecular identifiers were discarded rather than binned into consensus sequences. CDR3 identification, clonotype clustering and error correction used MiTCR with a Q25 quality threshold and the strictest error-elimination algorithm. A nonparametric unseen species model with Euler transformation was used to estimate lower-bound total TCR beta diversity. The public reads were quality trimmed at Q25 with fastp and then assembled into clones with MiXCR by TCRdb, keeping productive beta chains. CDR3 protein sequences are deduplicated, and each keeps its most common genes and DNA. TCRdb's processing, not the authors', yielded these V and J calls. The sample table contains just under 750,000 distinct CDR3 sequences; only one count was recorded for 22% of them. 20% to 25% of the sample is held by the ten biggest clonotypes.

This TCR came from a man between 65 and 85 years old in good health. Sequencing was done on a sample of blood.

The DNA sequence is as follows: TGTGCCAGCAGTTACACAATACAGAGGAAGGAGACCCAGTACTTC. Its protein is CASSYTIQRKETQYF. The chain links TRBV6-5 with TRBJ2-5, with the D segment identity uncertain. CDR1 and CDR2 are read off the germline V gene as MNHEY and SVGAGI. The CDR3 sequence holds 15 residues, the cysteine and phenylalanine included. Only the CDR3 region is kept as DNA, spanning 45 bases read in frame from base 1. A distance of 15 bases separates the germline ends of V and J, which lose 2 bases and 5 bases respectively.